This T cell receptor beta chain was sequenced in a study of cytomegalovirus exposure and HLA in healthy donors. Notes on this clone: Its antigen is still unknown.

General study points: For cytomegalovirus status, the classifier reportedly gave diagnoses with high specificity and sensitivity. Cytomegalovirus-associated TCR beta chains were listed, numbering some 150. Later analysis identified a missense DCLRE1C variant that was linked to TCR beta V- and J-gene trimming. Rates of TCR association differed by HLA locus in a later analysis, with DRB1 highest and HLA-C lowest.

Researchers ran the PCR with 60 Vbeta and 13 Jbeta primers. Method: immunoSEQ multiplex PCR; TCRdb's copy keeps in-frame clones and lacks some. Among about 73,000 clones listed, roughly 80% were seen once. The CDR3 runs to 17 residues. Sample: PBMCs. The V call is TRBV12-2, the J call TRBJ1-2; the table's D gene call, TRBD1, was not cross checked with the DNA. TRBV12-2 is tagged as a pseudogene. This TCR was recovered from a male donor in good health and CMV-seronegative. CDR3 residues: CASRLGRGLSPNYGYTF. CDR3 nucleotide sequence: TGTGCAAGTCGCTTAGGCAGGGGTCTGTCTCCTAACTATGGCTACACCTTC.